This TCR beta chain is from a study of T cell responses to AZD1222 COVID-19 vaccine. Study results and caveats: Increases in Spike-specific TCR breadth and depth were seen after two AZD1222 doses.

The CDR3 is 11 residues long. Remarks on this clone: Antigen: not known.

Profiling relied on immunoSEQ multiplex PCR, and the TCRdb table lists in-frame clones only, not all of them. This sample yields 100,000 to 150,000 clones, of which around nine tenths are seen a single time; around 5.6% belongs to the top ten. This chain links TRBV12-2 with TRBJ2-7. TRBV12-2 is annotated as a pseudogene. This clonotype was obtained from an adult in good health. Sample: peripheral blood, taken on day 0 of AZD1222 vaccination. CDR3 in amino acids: CASRLWGEQYF. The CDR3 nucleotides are TGTGCAAGTCGCCTTTGGGGCGAGCAGTACTTC.